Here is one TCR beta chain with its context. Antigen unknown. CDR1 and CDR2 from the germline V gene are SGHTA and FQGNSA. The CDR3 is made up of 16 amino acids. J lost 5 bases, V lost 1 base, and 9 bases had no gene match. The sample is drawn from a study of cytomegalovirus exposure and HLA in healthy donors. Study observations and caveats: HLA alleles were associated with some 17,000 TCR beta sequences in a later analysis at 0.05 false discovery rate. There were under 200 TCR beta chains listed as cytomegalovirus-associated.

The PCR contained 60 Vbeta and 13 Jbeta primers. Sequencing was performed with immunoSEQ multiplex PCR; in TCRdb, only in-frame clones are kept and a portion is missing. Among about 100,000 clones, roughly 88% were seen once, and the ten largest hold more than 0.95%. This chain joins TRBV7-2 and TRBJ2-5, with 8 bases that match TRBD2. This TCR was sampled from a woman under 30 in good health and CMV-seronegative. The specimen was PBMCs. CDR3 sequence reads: CASSLGNKAGGETQYF. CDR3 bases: TGTGCCAGCAGCTTAGGCAATAAGGCGGGGGGTGAGACCCAGTACTTC. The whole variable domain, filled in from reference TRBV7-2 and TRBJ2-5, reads GAGVSQSPSNKVTEKGKDVELRCDPISGHTALYWYRQSLGQGLEFLIYFQGNSAPDKSGLPSDRFSAERTGGSVSTLTIQRTQQEDSAVYLCASSLGNKAGGETQYFGPGTRLLVL.